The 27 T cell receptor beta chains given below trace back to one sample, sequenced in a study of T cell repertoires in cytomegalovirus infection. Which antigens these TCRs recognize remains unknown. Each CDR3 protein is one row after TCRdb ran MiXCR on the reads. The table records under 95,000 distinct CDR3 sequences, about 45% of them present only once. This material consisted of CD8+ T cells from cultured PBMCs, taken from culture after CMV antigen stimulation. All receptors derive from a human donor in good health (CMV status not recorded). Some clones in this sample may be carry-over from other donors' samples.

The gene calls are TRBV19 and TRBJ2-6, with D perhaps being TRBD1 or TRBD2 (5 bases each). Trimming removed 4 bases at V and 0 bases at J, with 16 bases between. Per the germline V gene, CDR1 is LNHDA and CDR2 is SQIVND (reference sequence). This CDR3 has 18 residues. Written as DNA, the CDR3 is TGTGCCAGTAGTAGCTCTCGGCAGGGAGACTCTGGGGCCAACGTCCTGACTTTC. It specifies CASSSSRQGDSGANVLTF.

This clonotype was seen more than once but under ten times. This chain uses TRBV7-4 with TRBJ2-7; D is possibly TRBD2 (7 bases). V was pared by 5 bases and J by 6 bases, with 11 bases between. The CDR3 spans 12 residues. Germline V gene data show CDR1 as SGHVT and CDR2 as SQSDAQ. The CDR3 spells CASSPGGPEQYF. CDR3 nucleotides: TGTGCCAGCAGCCCGGGGGGCCCCGAGCAGTACTTC.

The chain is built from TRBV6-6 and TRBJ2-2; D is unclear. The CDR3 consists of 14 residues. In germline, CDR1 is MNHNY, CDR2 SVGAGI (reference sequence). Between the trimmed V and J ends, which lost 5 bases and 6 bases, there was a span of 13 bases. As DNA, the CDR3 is TGTGCCAGCAGTGATTGGGGAAAGGCCGGGGAGCTGTTTTTT. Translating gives CASSDWGKAGELFF.

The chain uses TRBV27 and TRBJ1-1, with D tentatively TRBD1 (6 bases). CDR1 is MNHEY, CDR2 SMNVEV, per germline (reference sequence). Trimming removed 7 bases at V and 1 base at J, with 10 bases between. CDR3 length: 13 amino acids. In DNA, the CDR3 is TGTGCCAGCAAGGTAGGGGGGAACACTGAAGCTTTCTTT. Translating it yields CASKVGGNTEAFF.

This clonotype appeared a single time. The CDR3 here is CATGVTGQIRDSNQPQHF. In nucleotides, the CDR3 is TGTGCCACAGGCGTTACAGGTCAAATCCGCGATAGCAATCAGCCCCAGCATTTT. J is TRBJ1-5 and V is TRBV6-1; D might be TRBD1 (5 bases). Trimming left V 10 bases short and J 0 bases short, with 25 bases between. The CDR3 totals 18 residues. CDR1 is MNHNS, CDR2 SASEGT, per germline.

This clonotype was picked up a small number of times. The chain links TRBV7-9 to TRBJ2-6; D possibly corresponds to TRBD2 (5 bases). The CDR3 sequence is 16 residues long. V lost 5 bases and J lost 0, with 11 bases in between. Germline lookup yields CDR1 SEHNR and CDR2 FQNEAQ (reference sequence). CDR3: CASSGLLISGANVLTF. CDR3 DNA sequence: TGTGCCAGCAGCGGACTGTTAATCTCTGGGGCCAACGTCCTGACTTTC.

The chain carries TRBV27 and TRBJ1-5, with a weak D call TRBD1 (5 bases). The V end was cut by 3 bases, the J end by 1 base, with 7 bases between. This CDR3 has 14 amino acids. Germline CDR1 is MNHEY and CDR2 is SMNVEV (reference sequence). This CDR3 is CASSFGGSNQPQHF. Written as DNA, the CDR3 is TGTGCCAGCAGTTTTGGGGGGAGCAATCAGCCCCAGCATTTT.

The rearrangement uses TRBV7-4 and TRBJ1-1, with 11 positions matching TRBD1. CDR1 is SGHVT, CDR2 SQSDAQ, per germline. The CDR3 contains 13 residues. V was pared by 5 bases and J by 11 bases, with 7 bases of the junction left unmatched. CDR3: CASSPTGQGEAFF. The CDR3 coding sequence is TGTGCCAGCAGCCCCACGGGACAGGGGGAGGCTTTCTTT.

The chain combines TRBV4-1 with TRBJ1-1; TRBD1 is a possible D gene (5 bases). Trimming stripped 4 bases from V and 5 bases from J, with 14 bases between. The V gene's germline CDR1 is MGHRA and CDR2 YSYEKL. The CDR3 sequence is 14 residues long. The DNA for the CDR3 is TGCGCCAGCAGCCTATACCAAGGGGAGACTGAAGCTTTCTTT. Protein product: CASSLYQGETEAFF.

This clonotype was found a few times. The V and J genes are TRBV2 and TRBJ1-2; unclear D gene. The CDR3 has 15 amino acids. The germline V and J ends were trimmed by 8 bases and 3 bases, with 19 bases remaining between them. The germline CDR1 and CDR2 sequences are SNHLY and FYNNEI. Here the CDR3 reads CASLSQVALDYGYTF. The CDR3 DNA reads TGTGCCAGCCTCTCTCAGGTGGCACTCGACTATGGCTACACCTTC.

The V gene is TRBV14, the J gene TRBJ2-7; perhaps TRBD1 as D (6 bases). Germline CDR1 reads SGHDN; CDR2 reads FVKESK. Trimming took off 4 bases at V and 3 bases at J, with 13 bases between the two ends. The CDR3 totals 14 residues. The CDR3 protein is CASSLTGPYYEQYF. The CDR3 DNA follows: TGTGCCAGCAGCCTTACAGGGCCCTACTACGAGCAGTACTTC.

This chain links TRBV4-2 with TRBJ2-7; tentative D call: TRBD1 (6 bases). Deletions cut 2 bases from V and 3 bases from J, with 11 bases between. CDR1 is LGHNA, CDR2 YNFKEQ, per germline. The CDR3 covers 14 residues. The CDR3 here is CASSQNRDIYEQYF. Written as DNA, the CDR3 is TGTGCCAGCAGCCAAAACCGGGACATCTACGAGCAGTACTTC.

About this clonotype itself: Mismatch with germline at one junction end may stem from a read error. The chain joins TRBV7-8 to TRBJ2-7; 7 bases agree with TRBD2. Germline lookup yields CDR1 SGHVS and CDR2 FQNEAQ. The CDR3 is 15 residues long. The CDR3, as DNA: TGTGCCAGCAGCCCCCAGGCGGGAGCTCTTAACGACCAGTACTTC. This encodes CASSPQAGALNDQYF.

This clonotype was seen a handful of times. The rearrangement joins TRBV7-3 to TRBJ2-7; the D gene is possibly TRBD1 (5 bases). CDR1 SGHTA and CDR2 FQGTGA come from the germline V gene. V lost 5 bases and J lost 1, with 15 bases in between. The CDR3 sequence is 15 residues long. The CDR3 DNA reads TGTGCCAGCAGCCTCGGACATCACCCATCCTACGAGCAGTACTTC. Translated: CASSLGHHPSYEQYF.

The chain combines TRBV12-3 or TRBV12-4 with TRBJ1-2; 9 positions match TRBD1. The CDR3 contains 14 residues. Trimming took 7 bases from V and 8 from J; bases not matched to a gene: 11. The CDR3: CASIKRTGGRGYTF. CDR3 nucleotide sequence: TGTGCCAGCATCAAACGAACAGGGGGCAGAGGCTACACCTTC.

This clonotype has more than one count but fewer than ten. The CDR3 protein is CASRNTGTQVWPEQYF. The CDR3, as DNA: TGTGCCAGCAGAAATACCGGGACGCAGGTATGGCCCGAGCAGTACTTC. The V and J genes are TRBV12-3 or TRBV12-4 and TRBJ2-7; possibly TRBD1 or TRBD2 for D (5 bases each). This CDR3 spans 16 amino acids. V lost 6 bases and J lost 6, with 24 bases in between.

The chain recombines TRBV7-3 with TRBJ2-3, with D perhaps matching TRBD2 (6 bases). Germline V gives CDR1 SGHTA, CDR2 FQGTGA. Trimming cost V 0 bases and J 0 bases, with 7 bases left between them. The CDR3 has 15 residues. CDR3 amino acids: CASSLTGGSTDTQYF. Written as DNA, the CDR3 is TGTGCCAGCAGCTTAACGGGGGGTAGCACAGATACGCAGTATTTT.

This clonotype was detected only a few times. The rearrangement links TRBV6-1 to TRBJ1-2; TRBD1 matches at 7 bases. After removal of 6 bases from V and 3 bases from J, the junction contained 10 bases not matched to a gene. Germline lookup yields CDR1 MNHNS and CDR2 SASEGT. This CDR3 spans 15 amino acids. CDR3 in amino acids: CASSDLDREDYGYTF. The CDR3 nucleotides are TGTGCCAGCAGCGATCTTGACAGGGAAGACTATGGCTACACCTTC.

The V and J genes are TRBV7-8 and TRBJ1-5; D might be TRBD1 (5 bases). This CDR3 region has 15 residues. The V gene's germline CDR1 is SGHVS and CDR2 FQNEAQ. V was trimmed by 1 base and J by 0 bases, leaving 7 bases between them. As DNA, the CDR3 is TGTGCCAGCAGCTTAGGGACATATAGCAATCAGCCCCAGCATTTT. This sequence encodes CASSLGTYSNQPQHF.

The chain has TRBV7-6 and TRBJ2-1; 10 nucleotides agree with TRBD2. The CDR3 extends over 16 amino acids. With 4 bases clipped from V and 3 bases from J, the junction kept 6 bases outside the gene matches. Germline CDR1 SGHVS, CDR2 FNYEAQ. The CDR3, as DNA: TGTGCCAGCAGCTCCGAAGCGGGGGGGCTCTACAATGAGCAGTTCTTC. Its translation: CASSSEAGGLYNEQFF.

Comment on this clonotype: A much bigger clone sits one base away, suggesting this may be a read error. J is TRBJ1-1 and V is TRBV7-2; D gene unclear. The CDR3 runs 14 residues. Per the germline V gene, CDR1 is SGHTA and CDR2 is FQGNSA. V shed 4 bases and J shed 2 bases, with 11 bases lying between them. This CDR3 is CASSSPPSNTEAFF. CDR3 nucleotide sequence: TGTGCCAGCAGCTCGCCCCCATCTAACACTGAAGCTTTCTTT.

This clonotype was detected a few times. Here the CDR3 DNA reads TGTGCCAGCAGTCAACTAGAATCCTACAATGAGCAGTTCTTC. Translating gives CASSQLESYNEQFF. The rearrangement joins TRBV12-3 or TRBV12-4 to TRBJ2-1; D possibly corresponds to TRBD2 (5 bases). The V gene lost 5 bases and the J gene lost 1 base, with 9 bases spanning the gap. CDR3 length: 14 amino acids.

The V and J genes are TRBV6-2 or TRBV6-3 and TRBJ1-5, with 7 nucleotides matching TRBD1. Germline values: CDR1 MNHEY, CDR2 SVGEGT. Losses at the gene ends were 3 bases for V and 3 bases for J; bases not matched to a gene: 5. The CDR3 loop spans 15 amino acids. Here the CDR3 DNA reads TGTGCCAGCAGTTATCGGAGGGGGCCCAATCAGCCCCAGCATTTT. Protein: CASSYRRGPNQPQHF.

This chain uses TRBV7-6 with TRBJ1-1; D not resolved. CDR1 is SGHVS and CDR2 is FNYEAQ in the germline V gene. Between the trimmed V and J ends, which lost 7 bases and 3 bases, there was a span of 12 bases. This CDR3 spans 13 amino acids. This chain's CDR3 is CASIKGRYTEAFF. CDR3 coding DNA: TGTGCCAGCATCAAGGGAAGGTACACTGAAGCTTTCTTT.

This chain's CDR3 is CAISEETAYTGELFF. The CDR3 bases are TGTGCCATCAGTGAGGAGACAGCTTATACCGGGGAGCTGTTTTTT. The chain recombines TRBV10-3 with TRBJ2-2; weak D call: TRBD1 (5 bases). This CDR3 has 15 amino acids. CDR1 and CDR2 from the germline V gene are ENHRY and SYGVKD. The germline V and J ends were trimmed by 2 bases and 5 bases, with 12 bases remaining between them.

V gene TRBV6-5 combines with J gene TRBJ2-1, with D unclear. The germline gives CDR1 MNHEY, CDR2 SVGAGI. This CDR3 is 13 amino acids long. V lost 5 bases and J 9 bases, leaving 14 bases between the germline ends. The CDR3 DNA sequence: TGTGCCAGCAGTAACCTTTTAGCTTTTGAGCAGTTCTTC. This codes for CASSNLLAFEQFF.

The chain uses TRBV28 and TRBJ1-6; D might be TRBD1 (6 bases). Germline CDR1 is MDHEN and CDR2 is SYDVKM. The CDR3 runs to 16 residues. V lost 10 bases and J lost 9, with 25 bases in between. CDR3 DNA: TGTGCCACCAATATGAGGGGGGCGAGAACAATTTCACCCCTCCACTTT. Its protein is CATNMRGARTISPLHF.